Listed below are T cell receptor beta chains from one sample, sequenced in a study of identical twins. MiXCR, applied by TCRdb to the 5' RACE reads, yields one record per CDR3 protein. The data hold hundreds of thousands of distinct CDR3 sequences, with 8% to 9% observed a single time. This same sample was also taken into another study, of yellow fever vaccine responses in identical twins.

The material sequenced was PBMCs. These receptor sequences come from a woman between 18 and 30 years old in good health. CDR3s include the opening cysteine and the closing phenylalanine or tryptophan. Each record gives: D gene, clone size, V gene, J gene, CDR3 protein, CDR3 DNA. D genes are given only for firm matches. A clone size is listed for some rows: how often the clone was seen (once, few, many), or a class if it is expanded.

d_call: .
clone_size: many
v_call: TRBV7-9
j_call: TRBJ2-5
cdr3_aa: CASSDRFQETQYF
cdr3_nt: TGTGCCAGCAGCGATCGGTTCCAAGAGACCCAGTACTTC

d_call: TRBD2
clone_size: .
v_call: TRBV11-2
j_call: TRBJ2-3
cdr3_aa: CASSPRTSGSHTDTQYF
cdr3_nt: TGTGCCAGCAGCCCTCGGACTAGCGGGAGTCACACAGATACGCAGTATTTT

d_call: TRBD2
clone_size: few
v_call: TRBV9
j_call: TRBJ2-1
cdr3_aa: CASSATSGSYGEQFF
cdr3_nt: TGTGCCAGCAGCGCCACTAGCGGGAGTTATGGTGAGCAGTTCTTC

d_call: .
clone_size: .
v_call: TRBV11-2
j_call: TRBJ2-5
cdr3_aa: CASSQNGPGETQYF
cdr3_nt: TGTGCCAGCAGCCAGAACGGGCCCGGAGAGACCCAGTACTTC

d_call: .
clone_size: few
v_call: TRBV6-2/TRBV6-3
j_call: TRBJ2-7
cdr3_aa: CASSSRGRRDYEQYF
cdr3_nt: TGTGCCAGCAGTAGTAGGGGCCGGAGGGACTACGAGCAGTACTTC

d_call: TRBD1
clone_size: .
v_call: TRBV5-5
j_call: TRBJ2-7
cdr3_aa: CASSLRGQGVSYEQYF
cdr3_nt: TGTGCCAGCAGCTTAAGGGGACAGGGAGTCTCCTACGAGCAGTACTTC

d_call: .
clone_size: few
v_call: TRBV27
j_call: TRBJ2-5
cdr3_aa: CASSLFRGAQETQYF
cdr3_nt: TGTGCCAGCAGTTTATTTCGGGGGGCTCAAGAGACCCAGTACTTC

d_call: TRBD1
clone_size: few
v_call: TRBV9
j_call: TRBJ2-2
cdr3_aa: CASSATQGASTGELFF
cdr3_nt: TGTGCCAGCAGCGCAACACAGGGGGCGAGCACCGGGGAGCTGTTTTTT

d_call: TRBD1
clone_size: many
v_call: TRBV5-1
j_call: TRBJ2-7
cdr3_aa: CASSSQGARNYEQYF
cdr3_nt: TGCGCCAGCAGCTCACAGGGGGCTCGGAACTACGAGCAGTACTTC

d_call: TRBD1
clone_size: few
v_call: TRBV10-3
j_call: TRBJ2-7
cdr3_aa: CAISEIVGTGVEQYF
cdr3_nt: TGTGCCATCAGTGAAATTGTAGGGACAGGGGTTGAGCAGTACTTC

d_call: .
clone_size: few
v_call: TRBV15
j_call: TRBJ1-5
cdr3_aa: CATSRDLEQGPQHF
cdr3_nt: TGTGCCACCAGCAGAGACTTAGAACAGGGGCCCCAGCATTTT

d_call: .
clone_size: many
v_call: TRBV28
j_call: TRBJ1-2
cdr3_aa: CASRGQPDNYGYTF
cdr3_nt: TGTGCCAGCAGAGGACAGCCAGATAACTATGGCTACACCTTC

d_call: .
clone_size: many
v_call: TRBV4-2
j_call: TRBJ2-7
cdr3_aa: CASSTTDRAKPEQYF
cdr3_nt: TGTGCCAGCAGCACAACGGACAGAGCCAAACCAGAGCAGTACTTC

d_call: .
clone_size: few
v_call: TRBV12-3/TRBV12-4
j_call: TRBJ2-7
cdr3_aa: CASTVSHSYEQYF
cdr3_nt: TGTGCCAGCACCGTCTCCCACTCCTACGAGCAGTACTTC

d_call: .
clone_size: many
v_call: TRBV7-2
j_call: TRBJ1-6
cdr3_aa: CASSFGNSPLHF
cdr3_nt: TGTGCCAGCAGCTTTGGAAATTCACCCCTCCACTTT

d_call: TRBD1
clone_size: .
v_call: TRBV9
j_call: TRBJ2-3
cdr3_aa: CASSYRTGQGTDTQYF
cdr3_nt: TGTGCCAGCAGCTATAGAACGGGACAGGGCACAGATACGCAGTATTTT

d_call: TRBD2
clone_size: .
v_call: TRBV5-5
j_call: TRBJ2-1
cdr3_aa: CASSWVWLAGGNEQFF
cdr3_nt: TGTGCCAGCAGCTGGGTCTGGCTAGCGGGTGGAAATGAGCAGTTCTTC

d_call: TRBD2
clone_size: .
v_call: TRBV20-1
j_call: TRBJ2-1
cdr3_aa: CSARPLAVPYNEQFF
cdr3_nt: TGCAGTGCTAGACCTCTAGCGGTTCCCTACAATGAGCAGTTCTTC

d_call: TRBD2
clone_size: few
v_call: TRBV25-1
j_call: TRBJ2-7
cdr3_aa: CASSELASGSEQYF
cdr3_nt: TGTGCCAGCAGTGAATTAGCTAGCGGGAGCGAGCAGTACTTC

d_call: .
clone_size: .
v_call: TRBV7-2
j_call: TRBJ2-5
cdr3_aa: CASRPGRGETQYF
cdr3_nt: TGTGCCAGCAGACCGGGGAGGGGGGAGACCCAGTACTTC

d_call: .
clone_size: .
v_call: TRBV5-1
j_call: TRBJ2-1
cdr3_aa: CASKWRASSEQFF
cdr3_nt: TGCGCCAGCAAGTGGCGGGCCTCGAGTGAGCAGTTCTTC

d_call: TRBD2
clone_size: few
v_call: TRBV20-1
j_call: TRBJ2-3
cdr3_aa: CSARVIAGGSTDTQYF
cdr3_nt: TGCAGTGCAAGGGTCATAGCGGGAGGATCCACAGATACGCAGTATTTT

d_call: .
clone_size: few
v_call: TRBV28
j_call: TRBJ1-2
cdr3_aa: CASSLTRQENGYTF
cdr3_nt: TGTGCCAGCAGTTTGACCCGACAGGAGAATGGCTACACCTTC

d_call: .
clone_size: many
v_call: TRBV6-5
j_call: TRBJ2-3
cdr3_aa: CASSSTGDSTDTQYF
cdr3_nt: TGTGCCAGCAGTTCCACAGGGGACTCCACAGATACGCAGTATTTT

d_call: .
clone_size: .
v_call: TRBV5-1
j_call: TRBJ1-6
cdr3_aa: CASSSEAGNSPLHF
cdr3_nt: TGCGCCAGCAGCTCTGAGGCGGGGAATTCACCCCTCCACTTT

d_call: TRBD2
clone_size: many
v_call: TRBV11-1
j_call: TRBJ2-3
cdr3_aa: CASSFVGTSGGITDTQYF
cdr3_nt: TGTGCCAGCAGCTTCGTCGGGACTAGCGGGGGTATAACAGATACGCAGTATTTT

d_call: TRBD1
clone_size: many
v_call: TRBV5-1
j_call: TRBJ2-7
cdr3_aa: CASSLGTGPHEQYF
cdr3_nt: TGCGCCAGCAGCTTGGGGACAGGGCCCCACGAGCAGTACTTC

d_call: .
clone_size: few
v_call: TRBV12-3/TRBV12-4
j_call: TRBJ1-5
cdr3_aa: CASSPTNRAGGSNQPQHF
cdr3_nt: TGTGCCAGCAGTCCAACGAACAGGGCTGGGGGTAGCAATCAGCCCCAGCATTTT

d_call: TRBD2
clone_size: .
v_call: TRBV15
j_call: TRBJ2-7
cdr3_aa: CATSIIAGSAEQYF
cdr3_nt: TGTGCCACCAGCATCATAGCGGGGTCCGCCGAGCAGTACTTC

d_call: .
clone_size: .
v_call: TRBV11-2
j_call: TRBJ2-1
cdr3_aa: CASSLPRQGPFF
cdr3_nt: TGTGCCAGCAGCCTTCCGCGGCAGGGCCCGTTCTTC

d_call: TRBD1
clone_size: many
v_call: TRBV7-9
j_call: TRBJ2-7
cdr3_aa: CASSGGQGYEQYF
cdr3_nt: TGTGCCAGCAGCGGTGGACAGGGCTACGAGCAGTACTTC

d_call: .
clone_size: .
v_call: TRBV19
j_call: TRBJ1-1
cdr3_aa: CASSIRNTEAFF
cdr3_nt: TGTGCCAGTAGTATTCGGAACACTGAAGCTTTCTTT

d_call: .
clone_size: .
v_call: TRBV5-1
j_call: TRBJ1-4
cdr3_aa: CASSAGANEKLFF
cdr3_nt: TGCGCCAGCAGCGCCGGAGCTAATGAAAAACTGTTTTTT

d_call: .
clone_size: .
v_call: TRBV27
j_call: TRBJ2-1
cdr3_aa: CANPRGGNEQFF
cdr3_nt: TGTGCCAACCCTCGTGGGGGGAATGAGCAGTTCTTC

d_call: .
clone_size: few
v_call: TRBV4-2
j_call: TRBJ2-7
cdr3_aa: CASSQGLSLGSVDRDEQYF
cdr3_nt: TGTGCCAGCAGCCAAGGACTTTCCTTAGGTAGCGTTGATAGGGACGAGCAGTACTTC